This T cell receptor beta chain was obtained from a study of blood T cell repertoires in COVID-19. Study-wide background: Italy, Spain and the United States were the sources of the convalescent and acute COVID-19 samples. From T cells, B-cell-depleted T cells, or PBMCs came the material, which was cDNA or gDNA.

Seattle enrolled patients during active infection and tracked them longitudinally. Authors' methods: For nucleated cells, counts were estimated from reference gene primer amplification. Method: immunoSEQ multiplex PCR; TCRdb's copy keeps in-frame clones and lacks some. For V, J and clone size, that table is used; D and trimming come from the DNA. The table shows nearly 50,000 clones, with 80% to 90% occurring only once. This CDR3 is 15 amino acids long. V trimming: 4 bases; J trimming: 3 bases; junction bases outside the gene matches: 5. Germline values: CDR1 MGHRA, CDR2 YSYEKL. The TCR originated in a woman older than 75 with COVID-19, enrolled during active disease. The gene calls are TRBV4-1 and TRBJ1-2; 10 nucleotides agree with TRBD1. Sequenced sample: peripheral blood. The CDR3 DNA reads TGCGCCAGCAGCCTTGGACAGGGGGTCGACTATGGCTACACCTTC. It yields the protein CASSLGQGVDYGYTF.